The next 20 T cell receptor beta chains were all read from a single sample in a study of blood T cell repertoires in COVID-19. Here immunoSEQ multiplex PCR was the method, and the copy in TCRdb shows in-frame clones only, minus some. The profile covers some 29,000 clones, with roughly nine tenths appearing a single time and 2% to 3% taken by the ten largest. Sequencing input: peripheral blood. The receptors here all came from a human donor in a cohort sampled during active COVID-19.

The chain is built from TRBV11-1 and TRBJ2-3; maybe TRBD2 (6 bases). There are 13 residues in the CDR3. Looked up from germline, CDR1 is SGHAT and CDR2 is FQDESV (reference sequence). Trimming cost V 5 bases and J 10 bases, with 16 bases left between them. The chain's CDR3 is CASSTSIGEAQYF. CDR3 nucleotides: TGTGCCAGCAGCACCTCTATTGGGGAGGCGCAGTATTTT.

The chain joins TRBV18 to TRBJ2-6; 7 nucleotides align to TRBD1. Germline trimming cut 1 base from V and 1 base from J; bases unmatched to any gene: 4. The CDR3 loop spans 17 amino acids. The germline V gene encodes CDR1 KGHSH and CDR2 LQKENI. Here the CDR3 DNA reads TGTGCCAGCTCACCACGGGGCAGGGGGTCTGGGGCCAACGTCCTGACTTTC. Amino acids: CASSPRGRGSGANVLTF.

The rearrangement joins TRBV12-1 to TRBJ1-5; whether TRBD1, the table's D call, matches the DNA was not checked. TRBV12-1 is a pseudogene. This CDR3 is built from 18 residues. The CDR3 DNA follows: TGTGCCAGCAGCTCTCGTCCACGAAGGGGGTTTAGCAATCAGCCCCAGCATTTT. Residues: CASSSRPRRGFSNQPQHF.

This clone appeared a few times. The V and J genes are TRBV5-5 and TRBJ1-2; 8 bases fit TRBD1. The germline V gene has CDR1 SGHKS and CDR2 YYEKEE (reference sequence). The CDR3 is 16 residues long. With V trimmed by 4 bases and J by 1 base, 9 bases remained unmatched. The CDR3 region has the DNA TGTGCCAGCAGCATCCGAGACAGGGGTAGTAACTATGGCTACACCTTC. The encoded protein is CASSIRDRGSNYGYTF.

A single count supports this clone. This rearrangement joins TRBV3-1 (or the pseudogene TRBV3-2) to TRBJ1-2, with D possibly being TRBD1 (6 bases). V lost 1 base to trimming and J lost 3 bases, with 6 bases between them. CDR3 length equals 13 residues. The V gene's germline CDR1 is LGHDT and CDR2 YNNKEL (reference sequence). DNA for the CDR3: TGTGCCAGCAGCCAAGGACAGGACTATGGCTACACCTTC. Encoded protein: CASSQGQDYGYTF.

The chain has TRBV9 and TRBJ1-1; perhaps TRBD1 as D (6 bases). The germline gives CDR1 SGDLS, CDR2 YYNGEE. Trimming shortened V by 0 bases and J by 5 bases, and 17 bases separated the two germline ends. This CDR3 contains 16 residues. In nucleotides, the CDR3 is TGTGCCAGCAGCGTAGAGTGGGGGCACCCACAAACTGAAGCTTTCTTT. It specifies CASSVEWGHPQTEAFF.

In nucleotides, the CDR3 is TGTGCCAGCAGCTCAGATCTAGCGGGAACCAGGTACTTC. The encoded protein is CASSSDLAGTRYF. The chain recombines TRBV7-2 with TRBJ2-5, with 9 nucleotides matching TRBD2. Germline assignment: CDR1 SGHTA and CDR2 FQGNSA. CDR3 size: 13 residues. With V trimmed by 4 bases and J by 13 bases, 10 bases remained unmatched.

The V and J genes are TRBV21-1 and TRBJ2-5; the table's D gene call, TRBD1, was not cross checked with the DNA. TRBV21-1 is annotated as a pseudogene. The CDR3 has 11 amino acids. As DNA, the CDR3 is TGTGCCAGCCCCGACAGGAGACGCCAGTACTTC. Translated, it gives CASPDRRRQYF.

This clone was seen only once. This sequence joins TRBV4-3 and TRBJ2-3; 8 bases are a match to TRBD1. Germline V gene data show CDR1 as LGHNA and CDR2 as YSLEER. The ends lost 4 bases at V and 4 bases at J; junction bases unmatched: 7. The CDR3 length is 15 residues. Written as DNA, the CDR3 is TGCGCCAGCAGCCCAGGACAGGGCCGTCCAGATACGCAGTATTTT. Amino acid sequence: CASSPGQGRPDTQYF.

The chain has TRBV24-1 and TRBJ2-6; D unclear. The V end lost 3 bases, the J end lost 4 bases, and 21 bases lay between the germline ends. The CDR3 extends over 19 amino acids. Germline loops: CDR1 KGHDR, CDR2 SFDVKD. The CDR3 coding sequence is TGTGCCACCAGTGATGTCCCACTATCTCCTCGGCGGGGGGCCAACGTCCTGACTTTC. Amino acid sequence: CATSDVPLSPRRGANVLTF.

The chain links TRBV6-5 to TRBJ1-2; perhaps TRBD1 as D (6 bases). This CDR3 comprises 16 residues. Germline CDR1 is MNHEY and CDR2 is SVGAGI. The V gene lost 1 base and the J gene lost 8 bases, with 20 bases spanning the gap. CDR3 loop: CASSYLRQVNQQGYTF. The CDR3 nucleotides read TGTGCCAGCAGTTACTTAAGACAGGTTAACCAACAGGGCTACACCTTC.

This chain links TRBV3-1 (or the pseudogene TRBV3-2) with TRBJ1-2; 9 nucleotides line up with TRBD1. V lost 3 bases and J lost 8; bases outside the gene matches: 7. CDR1 is LGHDT, CDR2 YNNKEL, per germline (reference sequence). CDR3 length equals 14 residues. The CDR3 loop reads CASSQLQGADGYTF. For the CDR3, the DNA is TGTGCCAGCAGCCAGCTACAGGGGGCGGACGGCTACACCTTC.

The rearrangement joins TRBV19 to TRBJ2-2; weak D call: TRBD2 (5 bases). CDR1 is LNHDA, CDR2 SQIVND, per germline (reference sequence). The V end lost 6 bases, the J end lost 0 bases, and 11 bases lay between the germline ends. This CDR3 contains 15 residues. The CDR3: CASRFAGSNTGELFF. DNA of the CDR3: TGTGCCAGTAGGTTCGCGGGCTCGAACACCGGGGAGCTGTTTTTT. Supplemented by reference TRBV19 and TRBJ2-2, the full variable domain reads DGGITQSPKYLFRKEGQNVTLSCEQNLNHDAMYWYRQDPGQGLRLIYYSQIVNDFQKGDIAEGYSVSREKKESFPLTVTSAQKNPTAFYLCASRFAGSNTGELFFGEGSRLTVL.

The chain links TRBV11-2 to TRBJ1-3; 7 positions match TRBD1. The germline V gene has CDR1 SGHAT and CDR2 FQNNGV. V dropped 5 bases and J dropped 3; count of bases not matched to a gene: 7. CDR3 length: 15 residues. This chain's CDR3 is CASSTGTVSGNTIYF. Here the CDR3 DNA reads TGTGCCAGCAGCACAGGGACAGTTAGTGGAAACACCATATATTTT.

The chain combines TRBV30 with TRBJ1-4; weak D call: TRBD1 (5 bases). This CDR3 is built from 14 residues. Germline CDR1 and CDR2: GTSNPN and SVGIG (reference sequence). Trimming shortened V by 8 bases and J by 9 bases, and 22 bases separated the two germline ends. The CDR3 protein is CALLRPGGVKKLFF. CDR3 nucleotide sequence: TGTGCCCTACTTCGGCCGGGGGGAGTGAAAAAACTGTTTTTT.

The chain employs TRBV5-1 and TRBJ2-5, with TRBD2 matching 8 bases. Germline CDR1 SGHRS, CDR2 YFSETQ. V was clipped by 3 bases and J by 6 bases; unmatched bases: 10. CDR3 length: 15 amino acids. In DNA, the CDR3 is TGCGCCAGCAGCTCTCAATCGGGACTAGTAAAGACCCAGTACTTC. Translating gives CASSSQSGLVKTQYF.

The chain has TRBV11-2 and TRBJ2-6; weak D call: TRBD1 (6 bases). The CDR3 consists of 17 residues. Trimming took 6 bases from V and 1 from J, leaving 16 bases between them. Germline CDR1 and CDR2: SGHAT and FQNNGV. CDR3 residues: CASRGTRSTSGANVLTF. The CDR3 DNA reads as TGTGCCAGCAGGGGGACACGTAGTACTTCTGGGGCCAACGTCCTGACTTTC.

V and J are TRBV7-6 and TRBJ2-5; D is possibly TRBD1 (5 bases). CDR1 and CDR2 from the germline V gene are SGHVS and FNYEAQ. The CDR3 has 14 residues. V was cut by 8 bases and J by 2 bases, with 15 bases left in between. CDR3 DNA: TGTGCCAGCGGGTTTGGGGCCAAGCAAGAGACCCAGTACTTC. Translated, it gives CASGFGAKQETQYF.

There are a few counts of this clone. The chain recombines TRBV29-1 with TRBJ1-5, with D unclear. V lost 4 bases and J lost 7, with 11 bases in between. The CDR3 runs 12 residues. Germline CDR1 and CDR2: SQVTM and ANQGSEA. The chain's CDR3 is CSVGARGQPQHF. The CDR3 nucleotides read TGCAGCGTTGGTGCCCGCGGGCAGCCCCAGCATTTT. Supplemented by reference TRBV29-1 and TRBJ1-5, the full variable domain reads SAVISQKPSRDICQRGTSLTIQCQVDSQVTMMFWYRQQPGQSLTLIATANQGSEATYESGFVIDKFPISRPNLTFSTLTVSNMSPEDSSIYLCSVGARGQPQHFGDGTRLSIL.

The CDR3 DNA is TGCGCCAGCAGGCCACTGACAGACGAAGAGACCCAGTACTTC. The encoded protein is CASRPLTDEETQYF. The chain links TRBV5-1 to TRBJ2-5, with a tentative D call TRBD1 (5 bases). The CDR3 is 14 amino acids. Per germline, CDR1 SGHRS and CDR2 YFSETQ. V shed 5 bases and J shed 3 bases, with 14 bases lying between them.